A single sample gave rise to the 21 T cell receptor beta chains below, sequenced in a study of T cell responses to AZD1222 COVID-19 vaccine. Using immunoSEQ multiplex PCR, the repertoire was profiled, and TCRdb retains in-frame clones only, with some absent. Its table records under 150,000 clones. Sequences were obtained from peripheral blood. The receptors were gathered from an adult in good health.

The chain employs TRBV19 and TRBJ1-6; 12 positions match TRBD1. Trimming removed 4 bases from V and 7 bases from J; junction bases left unmatched: 8. The CDR3 runs 17 residues. Germline CDR1 LNHDA, CDR2 SQIVND (reference sequence). The CDR3 protein is CASSNRDRGPRNSPLHF. In nucleotides, the CDR3 is TGTGCCAGTAGTAACCGGGACAGGGGGCCCAGGAATTCACCCCTCCACTTT.

The chain employs TRBV6-5 and TRBJ1-5, with TRBD1 matching over 7 bases. The CDR3 has 15 amino acids. Germline V CDR1 and CDR2: MNHEY, SVGAGI. V was clipped by 6 bases and J by 2 bases; unmatched bases: 7. The chain's CDR3 is CASSPGTDGNQPQHF. CDR3 DNA sequence: TGTGCCAGCAGCCCCGGGACAGACGGCAATCAGCCCCAGCATTTT.

The chain uses TRBV4-1 and TRBJ2-5; no reliable D call. CDR1 and CDR2 (germline): MGHRA, YSYEKL. V gave up 3 bases and J gave up 1 base, with 12 bases separating them. The CDR3 spans 15 residues. The CDR3 here is CASSQLEVPQETQYF. The CDR3 DNA is TGCGCCAGCAGCCAGCTAGAAGTGCCCCAAGAGACCCAGTACTTC.

The rearrangement links TRBV10-3 to TRBJ1-2; 7 bases line up with TRBD1. CDR1 is ENHRY, CDR2 SYGVKD, per germline. The CDR3 is made up of 13 amino acids. The V segment lost 6 bases and the J segment 8 bases; nucleotides outside the gene matches: 9. CDR3 bases: TGTGCCATCAGGGGACAGATTAATATGGGCTACACCTTC. Encoded protein: CAIRGQINMGYTF.

The rearrangement joins TRBV6-5 to TRBJ2-7; 7 bases line up with TRBD1. Germline trimming cut 9 bases from V and 1 base from J; bases unmatched to any gene: 6. CDR3 length equals 13 residues. Germline lookup yields CDR1 MNHEY and CDR2 SVGAGI. The CDR3 DNA reads as TGTGCCAGTCGACCCAGGGGGTCCTACGAGCAGTACTTC. Its protein is CASRPRGSYEQYF.

The chain is built from TRBV6-5 and TRBJ1-2; TRBD1 matches 9 bases. The CDR3 is 16 residues long. Losses at the gene ends were 0 bases for V and 5 bases for J; bases not matched to a gene: 7. CDR1 and CDR2 from the germline V gene are MNHEY and SVGAGI. The CDR3 protein is CASSYSTGGVNYGYTF. DNA for the CDR3: TGTGCCAGCAGTTACTCAACAGGGGGCGTTAATTATGGCTACACCTTC.

CDR3 loop: CAWSVFRGWQETQYF. The CDR3 bases are TGTGCCTGGAGTGTATTCAGGGGGTGGCAAGAGACCCAGTACTTC. V is TRBV30 and J is TRBJ2-5; 7 bases align to TRBD1. The trim removed 0 bases at V and 2 bases at J, leaving 6 bases unmatched. This CDR3 has 15 amino acids. Germline values: CDR1 GTSNPN, CDR2 SVGIG (reference sequence). Supplemented by reference TRBV30 and TRBJ2-5, the full variable domain reads SQTIHQWPATLVQPVGSPLSLECTVEGTSNPNLYWYRQAAGRGLQLLFYSVGIGQISSEVPQNLSASRPQDRQFILSSKKLLLSDSGFYLCAWSVFRGWQETQYFGPGTRLLVL.

The chain uses TRBV28 and TRBJ2-4; 8 bases are shared with TRBD1. The V gene's germline CDR1 is MDHEN and CDR2 SYDVKM. CDR3 length: 16 amino acids. The V gene end was trimmed by 1 base and the J gene end by 4 bases; junction bases not matched to a gene: 6. CDR3 sequence (DNA): TGTGCCAGCAGTTTATTCTCCGGACAGGGTAAAAACATTCAGTACTTC. Residues: CASSLFSGQGKNIQYF. Variable domain in full (rest from reference TRBV28 and TRBJ2-4): DVKVTQSSRYLVKRTGEKVFLECVQDMDHENMFWYRQDPGLGLRLIYFSYDVKMKEKGDIPEGYSVSREKKERFSLILESASTNQTSMYLCASSLFSGQGKNIQYFGAGTRLSVL.

The chain couples TRBV4-3 to TRBJ1-4; 9 bases agree with TRBD1. The germline gives CDR1 LGHNA, CDR2 YSLEER. This CDR3 is 16 amino acids long. V shed 0 bases, J shed 7 bases, and the junction held 6 bases outside the gene matches. CDR3: CASSQEWGTGSEKLFF. CDR3 bases: TGCGCCAGCAGCCAAGAATGGGGGACAGGGAGTGAAAAACTGTTTTTT.

The genes are TRBV9 and TRBJ2-2; tentative D call: TRBD2 (6 bases). CDR3 size: 11 residues. CDR1 SGDLS and CDR2 YYNGEE come from the germline V gene. V was cut by 5 bases and J by 7 bases, with 6 bases left in between. The chain's CDR3 is CASRGLGELFF. The CDR3 DNA is TGTGCCAGCAGGGGACTCGGGGAGCTGTTTTTT.

J is TRBJ1-2 and V is TRBV19; D is perhaps TRBD1 (5 bases). CDR3 length equals 14 residues. The V end was cut by 3 bases, the J end by 4 bases, with 12 bases between. The germline gives CDR1 LNHDA, CDR2 SQIVND (reference sequence). This chain's CDR3 is CASSMQGRGYGYTF. The CDR3 nucleotides are TGTGCCAGTAGTATGCAGGGTAGGGGCTATGGCTACACCTTC.

The rearrangement uses TRBV12-3 or TRBV12-4 and TRBJ2-7; D possibly corresponds to TRBD2 (5 bases). Between the trimmed V and J ends, which lost 5 bases and 5 bases, there was a span of 10 bases. The CDR3 sequence is 12 residues long. CDR3 DNA: TGTGCCAGCAGTGCGGGCGCCGACGAGCAGTACTTC. It encodes CASSAGADEQYF.

This chain links TRBV18 with TRBJ1-5; a weak D match, TRBD1 (6 bases). This CDR3 is 15 amino acids long. The V gene's germline CDR1 is KGHSH and CDR2 LQKENI. V was pared by 1 base and J by 1 base, with 8 bases between. CDR3 coding DNA: TGTGCCAGCTCACCACAGGGGGGAAGCAATCAGCCCCAGCATTTT. Encoded protein: CASSPQGGSNQPQHF.

The rearrangement joins TRBV18 to TRBJ2-1; TRBD1 might be the D (5 bases). V dropped 6 bases and J dropped 9 bases, with 18 bases sitting between them. The germline CDR1 and CDR2 sequences are KGHSH and LQKENI. This CDR3 is built from 14 residues. CDR3 sequence reads: CASSPLNRYSEQFF. DNA of the CDR3: TGTGCCAGCTCCCCCCTTAACAGGTATTCTGAGCAGTTCTTC. Based on the CDR3 plus reference TRBV18 and TRBJ2-1, the full variable domain is NAGVMQNPRHLVRRRGQEARLRCSPMKGHSHVYWYRQLPEEGLKFMVYLQKENIIDESGMPKERFSAEFPKEGPSILRIQQVVRGDSAAYFCASSPLNRYSEQFFGPGTRLTVL.

This sequence joins TRBV12-5 and TRBJ2-7, with 9 bases matching TRBD2. The trim removed 2 bases at V and 13 bases at J, leaving 6 bases unmatched. This CDR3 has 12 amino acids. Looked up from germline, CDR1 is LGHNT and CDR2 is FRNRAP. The CDR3 DNA reads as TGTGCTAGTGGTTTGCAAGCGGGGGGATCATACTTC. This translates into CASGLQAGGSYF. Variable domain in full (rest from reference TRBV12-5 and TRBJ2-7): DARVTQTPRHKVTEMGQEVTMRCQPILGHNTVFWYRQTMMQGLELLAYFRNRAPLDDSGMPKDRFSAEMPDATLATLKIQPSEPRDSAVYFCASGLQAGGSYFGPGTRLTVT.

J is TRBJ1-5 and V is TRBV5-1, with D tentatively TRBD1 (6 bases). Trimming took off 4 bases at V and 0 bases at J, with 11 bases between the two ends. The CDR3 runs 15 residues. Germline loops: CDR1 SGHRS, CDR2 YFSETQ. In DNA form, the CDR3 reads TGCGCCAGCAGCCCAGGGACACCTAGCAATCAGCCCCAGCATTTT. Translation: CASSPGTPSNQPQHF.

The rearrangement links TRBV19 to TRBJ1-6; 7 bases are shared with TRBD1. J gave up 8 bases and V 7 bases, and 5 bases lay outside the gene matches. The CDR3 totals 13 residues. CDR1 is LNHDA, CDR2 SQIVND, per germline (reference sequence). The CDR3 is CASTRRGYSPLHF. The DNA of the CDR3 is TGTGCCAGTACCCGCAGGGGGTATTCACCCCTCCACTTT.

The chain has TRBV7-2 and TRBJ1-4; D perhaps matches TRBD1 (5 bases). Trimming stripped 0 bases from V and 4 bases from J, with 15 bases between. Germline CDR1 SGHTA, CDR2 FQGNSA. This CDR3 comprises 17 residues. This CDR3 is CASSLAGRATINEKLFF. CDR3 nucleotide sequence: TGTGCCAGCAGCTTAGCCGGCAGGGCCACTATTAATGAAAAACTGTTTTTT.

The gene calls are TRBV19 and TRBJ1-4; TRBD1 might be the D (6 bases). The germline gives CDR1 LNHDA, CDR2 SQIVND (reference sequence). V dropped 3 bases and J dropped 6 bases, with 8 bases sitting between them. The CDR3 sequence is 13 residues long. Written as DNA, the CDR3 is TGTGCCAGTAGTATCAACAGGGATGAAAAACTGTTTTTT. This translates into CASSINRDEKLFF.

The V call is TRBV6-5, the J call TRBJ2-2, with unresolved D. CDR1 MNHEY and CDR2 SVGAGI come from the germline V gene. V gave up 4 bases and J gave up 8 bases, with 11 bases separating them. The CDR3 totals 13 residues. CDR3 sequence: CASSLRFSGELFF. The CDR3 coding sequence is TGTGCCAGCAGTTTAAGGTTTTCTGGGGAGCTGTTTTTT.

This sequence joins TRBV15 and TRBJ1-2; no clear D. Deletions cut 2 bases from V and 0 bases from J, with 7 bases between. The CDR3 has 14 amino acids. Germline loops: CDR1 LNHNV, CDR2 YYDKDF (reference sequence). CDR3 coding DNA: TGTGCCACCAGCAGACTCACCACTAACTATGGCTACACCTTC. Translated: CATSRLTTNYGYTF.